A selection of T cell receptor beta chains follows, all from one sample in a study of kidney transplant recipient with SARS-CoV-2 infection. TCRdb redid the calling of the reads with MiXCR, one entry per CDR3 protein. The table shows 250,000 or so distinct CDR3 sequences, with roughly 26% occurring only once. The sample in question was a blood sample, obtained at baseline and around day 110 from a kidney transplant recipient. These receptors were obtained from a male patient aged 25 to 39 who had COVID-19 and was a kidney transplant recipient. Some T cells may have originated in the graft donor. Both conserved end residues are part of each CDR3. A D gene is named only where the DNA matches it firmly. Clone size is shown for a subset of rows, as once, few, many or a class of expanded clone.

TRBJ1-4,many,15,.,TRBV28,CASSLGGPHYEKLFF,TGTGCCAGCAGTTTAGGGGGCCCCCACTATGAAAAACTGTTTTTT
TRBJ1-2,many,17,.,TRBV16,CASSFSGVVRKTYGYTF,TGTGCCAGCAGCTTTAGCGGGGTCGTTAGAAAGACCTATGGCTACACCTTC
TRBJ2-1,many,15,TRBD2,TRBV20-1,CSAGGTSGLNNEQFF,TGCAGTGCTGGAGGGACTAGCGGCTTGAACAATGAGCAGTTCTTC
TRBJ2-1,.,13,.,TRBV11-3,CASSLSSGFEQFF,TGTGCCAGCAGCTTATCTTCGGGTTTTGAGCAGTTCTTC
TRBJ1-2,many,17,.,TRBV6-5,CASSFTCSMRKTYGYTF,TGTGCCAGCAGTTTCACATGCTCTATGCGAAAGACCTATGGCTACACCTTC
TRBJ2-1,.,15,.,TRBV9,CASSTRTQPYNEQFF,TGTGCCAGCAGCACCCGGACCCAGCCCTACAATGAGCAGTTCTTC
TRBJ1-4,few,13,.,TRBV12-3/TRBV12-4,CASSLKADEKLFF,TGTGCCAGCAGTTTGAAAGCGGATGAAAAACTGTTTTTT
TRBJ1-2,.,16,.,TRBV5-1,CASLSLSVRKTYGHTF,TGCGCCAGCCTTAGCCTATCGGTTCGAAAGACCTATGGCCACACCTTC
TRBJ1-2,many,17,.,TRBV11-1,CASSFSIKAGKTYGYTF,TGTGCCAGCAGCTTTAGCATTAAGGCTGGAAAGACCTATGGCTACACCTTC
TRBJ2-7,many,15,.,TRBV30,CAWSGRGGAGYEQYF,TGTGCCTGGAGTGGTCGCGGGGGCGCGGGGTACGAGCAGTACTTC
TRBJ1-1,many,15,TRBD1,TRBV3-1,CASSHTGTGLTEAFF,TGTGCCAGCAGCCATACTGGGACAGGGTTGACTGAAGCTTTCTTT
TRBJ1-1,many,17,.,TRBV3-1,CASSDARPISIRTEAFF,TGTGCCAGCAGCGACGCCCGTCCCATTTCAATTCGCACTGAAGCTTTCTTT
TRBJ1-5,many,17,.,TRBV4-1,CASSRLGTLLGGQPQHF,TGCGCCAGCAGCCGCCTGGGAACGTTACTGGGTGGTCAGCCCCAGCATTTT
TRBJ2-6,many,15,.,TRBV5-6,CASSLGGGYSNVLTF,TGTGCCAGCAGCTTGGGAGGGGGATACTCCAACGTCCTGACTTTC
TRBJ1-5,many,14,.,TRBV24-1,CATSEAWGNQPQHF,TGTGCCACCAGTGAGGCATGGGGCAATCAGCCCCAGCATTTT